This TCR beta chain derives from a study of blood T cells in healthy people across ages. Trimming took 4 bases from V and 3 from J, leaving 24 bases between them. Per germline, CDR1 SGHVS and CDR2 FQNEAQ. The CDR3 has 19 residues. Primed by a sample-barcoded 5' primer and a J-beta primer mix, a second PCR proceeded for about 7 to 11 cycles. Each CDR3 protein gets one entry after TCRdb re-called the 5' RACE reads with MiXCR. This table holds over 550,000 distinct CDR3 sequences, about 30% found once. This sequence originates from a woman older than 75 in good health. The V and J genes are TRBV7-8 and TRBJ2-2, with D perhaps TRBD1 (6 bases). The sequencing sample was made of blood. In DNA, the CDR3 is TGTGCCAGCAGCTATAATGGGCCTTCCAGGGGAGCGGACACCGGGGAGCTGTTTTTT. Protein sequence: CASSYNGPSRGADTGELFF.